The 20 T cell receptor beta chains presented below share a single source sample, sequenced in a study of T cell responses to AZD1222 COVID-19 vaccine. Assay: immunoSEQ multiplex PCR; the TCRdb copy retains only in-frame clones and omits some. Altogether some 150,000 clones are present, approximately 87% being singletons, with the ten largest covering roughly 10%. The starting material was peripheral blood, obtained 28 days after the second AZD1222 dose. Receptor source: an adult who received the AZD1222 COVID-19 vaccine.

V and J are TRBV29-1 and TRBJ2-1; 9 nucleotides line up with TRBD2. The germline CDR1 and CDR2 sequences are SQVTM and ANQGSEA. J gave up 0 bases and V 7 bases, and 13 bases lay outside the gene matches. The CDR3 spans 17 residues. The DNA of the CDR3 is TGCAGCGCCCCACCGCCGGTAGCGGGAGTCTCCTACAATGAGCAGTTCTTC. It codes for CSAPPPVAGVSYNEQFF.

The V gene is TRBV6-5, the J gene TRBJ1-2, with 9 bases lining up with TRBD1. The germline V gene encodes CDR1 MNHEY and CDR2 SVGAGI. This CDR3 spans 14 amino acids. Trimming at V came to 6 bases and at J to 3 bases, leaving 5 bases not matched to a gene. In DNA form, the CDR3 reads TGTGCCAGCAGGTCGACAGGGGGGGACTATGGCTACACCTTC. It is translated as CASRSTGGDYGYTF.

The CDR3: CASSSGTTNTGELFF. CDR3 bases: TGTGCCAGTAGTTCCGGGACGACGAACACCGGGGAGCTGTTTTTT. The rearrangement links TRBV19 to TRBJ2-2, with D perhaps matching TRBD1 or TRBD2 (5 bases each). Between the trimmed V and J ends, which lost 5 bases and 0 bases, there was a span of 10 bases. Germline V gene sequence: CDR1 LNHDA, CDR2 SQIVND (reference sequence). The CDR3 loop spans 15 amino acids.

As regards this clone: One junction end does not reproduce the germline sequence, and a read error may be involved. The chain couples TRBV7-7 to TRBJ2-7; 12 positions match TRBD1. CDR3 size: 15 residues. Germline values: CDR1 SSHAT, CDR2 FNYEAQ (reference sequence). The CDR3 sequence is CASSLGGTGGGEQYF. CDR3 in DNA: TGTGCTAGCAGCTTAGGCGGGACAGGGGGCGGCGAGCAGTACTTC.

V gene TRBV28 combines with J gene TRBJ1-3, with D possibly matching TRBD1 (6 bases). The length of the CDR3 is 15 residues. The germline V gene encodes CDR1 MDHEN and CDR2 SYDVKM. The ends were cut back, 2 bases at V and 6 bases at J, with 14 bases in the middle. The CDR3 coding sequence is TGTGCCAGCAGTTTAATAGGGGGATTCCCAAACACCATATATTTT. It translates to CASSLIGGFPNTIYF.

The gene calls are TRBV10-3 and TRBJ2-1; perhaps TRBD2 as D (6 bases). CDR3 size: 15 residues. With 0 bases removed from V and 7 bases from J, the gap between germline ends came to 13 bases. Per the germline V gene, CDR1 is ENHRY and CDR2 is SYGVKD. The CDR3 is CAISESRLGGNEQFF. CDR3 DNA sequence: TGTGCCATCAGTGAGTCCAGACTAGGAGGGAATGAGCAGTTCTTC.

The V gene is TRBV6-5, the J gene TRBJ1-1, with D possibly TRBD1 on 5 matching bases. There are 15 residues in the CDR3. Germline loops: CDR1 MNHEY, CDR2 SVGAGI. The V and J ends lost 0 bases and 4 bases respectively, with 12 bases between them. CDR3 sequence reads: CASSYSYLGGTEAFF. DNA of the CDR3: TGTGCCAGCAGTTACTCTTACTTGGGGGGCACTGAAGCTTTCTTT.

CDR3 nucleotides: TGTGCCAGCAGCGTAGTAGGGGGCGAGTACTTC. It translates to CASSVVGGEYF. The chain employs TRBV9 and TRBJ2-7; 7 bases fit TRBD1. The CDR3 spans 11 residues. CDR1 is SGDLS and CDR2 is YYNGEE in the germline V gene. V lost 0 bases, J lost 11 bases, and 2 bases stayed unmatched.

CDR3 DNA sequence: TGTGCCAGCAGCGTAGGTTCAGGCTACACCTTC. Encoded protein: CASSVGSGYTF. The chain is built from TRBV9 and TRBJ1-2, with D unclear. Germline CDR1 reads SGDLS; CDR2 reads YYNGEE. Trimming removed 0 bases from V and 8 bases from J, with 5 bases in between. The CDR3 totals 11 residues.

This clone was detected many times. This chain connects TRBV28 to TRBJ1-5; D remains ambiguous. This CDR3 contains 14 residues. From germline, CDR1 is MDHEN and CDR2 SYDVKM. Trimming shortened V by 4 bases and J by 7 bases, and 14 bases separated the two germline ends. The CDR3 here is CASSWTAEGQPQHF. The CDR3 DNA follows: TGTGCCAGCAGTTGGACGGCCGAGGGACAGCCCCAGCATTTT.

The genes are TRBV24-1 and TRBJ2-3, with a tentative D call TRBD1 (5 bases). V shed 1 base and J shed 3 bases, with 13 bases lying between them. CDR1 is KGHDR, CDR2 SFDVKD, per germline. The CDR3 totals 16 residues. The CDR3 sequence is CATSDLKGFRTDTQYF. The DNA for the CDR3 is TGTGCCACCAGTGATTTAAAGGGGTTTAGAACAGATACGCAGTATTTT.

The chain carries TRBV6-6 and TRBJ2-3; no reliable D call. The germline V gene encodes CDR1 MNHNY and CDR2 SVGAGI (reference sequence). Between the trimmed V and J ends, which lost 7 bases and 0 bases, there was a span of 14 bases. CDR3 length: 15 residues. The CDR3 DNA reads TGTGCCAGCATCTATAGTAGAACTAGCACAGATACGCAGTATTTT. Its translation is CASIYSRTSTDTQYF.

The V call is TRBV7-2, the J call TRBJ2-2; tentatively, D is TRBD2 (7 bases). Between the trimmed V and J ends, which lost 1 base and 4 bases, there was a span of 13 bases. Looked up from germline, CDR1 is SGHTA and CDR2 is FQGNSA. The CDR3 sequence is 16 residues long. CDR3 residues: CASSLEGGRSTGELFF. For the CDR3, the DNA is TGTGCCAGCAGCTTAGAGGGGGGGCGAAGCACCGGGGAGCTGTTTTTT.

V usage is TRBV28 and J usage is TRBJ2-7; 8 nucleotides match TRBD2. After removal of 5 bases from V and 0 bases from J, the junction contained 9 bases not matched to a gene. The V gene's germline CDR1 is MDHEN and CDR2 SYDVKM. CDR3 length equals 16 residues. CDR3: CASSQISGANSYEQYF. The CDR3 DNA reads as TGTGCCAGCAGTCAGATTAGCGGGGCAAACTCCTACGAGCAGTACTTC.

The CDR3 is CASSRRDRGWNTEAFF. For the CDR3, the DNA is TGTGCCAGCAGTCGGAGGGACAGGGGATGGAACACTGAAGCTTTCTTT. The chain uses TRBV28 and TRBJ1-1; TRBD1 matches at 10 bases. The V gene's germline CDR1 is MDHEN and CDR2 SYDVKM. V was pared by 5 bases and J by 1 base, with 7 bases of the junction left unmatched. This CDR3 comprises 16 residues. Supplemented by reference TRBV28 and TRBJ1-1, the full variable domain reads DVKVTQSSRYLVKRTGEKVFLECVQDMDHENMFWYRQDPGLGLRLIYFSYDVKMKEKGDIPEGYSVSREKKERFSLILESASTNQTSMYLCASSRRDRGWNTEAFFGQGTRLTVV.

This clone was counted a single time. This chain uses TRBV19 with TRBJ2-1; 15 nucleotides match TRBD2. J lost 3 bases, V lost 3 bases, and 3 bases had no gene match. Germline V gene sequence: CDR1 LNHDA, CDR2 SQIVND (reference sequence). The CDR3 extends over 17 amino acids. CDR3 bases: TGTGCCAGTAGTATTGGACTAGCGGGAGGGAGCTACAATGAGCAGTTCTTC. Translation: CASSIGLAGGSYNEQFF.

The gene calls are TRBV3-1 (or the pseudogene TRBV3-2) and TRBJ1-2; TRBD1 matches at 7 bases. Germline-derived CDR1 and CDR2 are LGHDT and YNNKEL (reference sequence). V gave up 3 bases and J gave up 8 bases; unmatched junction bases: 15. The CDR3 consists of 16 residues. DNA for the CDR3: TGTGCCAGCAGCCAGGCTGATACCGGGACAGCTCGCGGCTACACCTTC. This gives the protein CASSQADTGTARGYTF.

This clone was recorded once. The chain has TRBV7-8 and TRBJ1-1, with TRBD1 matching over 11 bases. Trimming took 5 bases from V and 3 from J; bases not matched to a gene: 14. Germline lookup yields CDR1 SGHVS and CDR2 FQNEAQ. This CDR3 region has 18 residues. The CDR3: CASSPIIFGQGAYTEAFF. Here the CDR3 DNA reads TGTGCCAGCAGCCCAATAATCTTCGGACAGGGGGCCTACACTGAAGCTTTCTTT.

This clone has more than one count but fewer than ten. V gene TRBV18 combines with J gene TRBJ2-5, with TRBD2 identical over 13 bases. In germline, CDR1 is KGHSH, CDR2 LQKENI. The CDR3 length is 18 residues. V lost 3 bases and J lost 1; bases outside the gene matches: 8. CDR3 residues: CASSPLTSGRISQETQYF. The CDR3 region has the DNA TGTGCCAGCTCACCGTTGACTAGCGGGAGGATTTCCCAAGAGACCCAGTACTTC. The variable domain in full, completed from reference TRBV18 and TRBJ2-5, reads NAGVMQNPRHLVRRRGQEARLRCSPMKGHSHVYWYRQLPEEGLKFMVYLQKENIIDESGMPKERFSAEFPKEGPSILRIQQVVRGDSAAYFCASSPLTSGRISQETQYFGPGTRLLVL.

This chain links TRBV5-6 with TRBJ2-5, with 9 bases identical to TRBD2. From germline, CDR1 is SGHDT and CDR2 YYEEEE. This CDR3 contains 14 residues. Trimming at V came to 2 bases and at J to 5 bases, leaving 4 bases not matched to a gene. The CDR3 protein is CASSFSGSRETQYF. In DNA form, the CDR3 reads TGTGCCAGCAGCTTTAGCGGGAGCCGCGAGACCCAGTACTTC.